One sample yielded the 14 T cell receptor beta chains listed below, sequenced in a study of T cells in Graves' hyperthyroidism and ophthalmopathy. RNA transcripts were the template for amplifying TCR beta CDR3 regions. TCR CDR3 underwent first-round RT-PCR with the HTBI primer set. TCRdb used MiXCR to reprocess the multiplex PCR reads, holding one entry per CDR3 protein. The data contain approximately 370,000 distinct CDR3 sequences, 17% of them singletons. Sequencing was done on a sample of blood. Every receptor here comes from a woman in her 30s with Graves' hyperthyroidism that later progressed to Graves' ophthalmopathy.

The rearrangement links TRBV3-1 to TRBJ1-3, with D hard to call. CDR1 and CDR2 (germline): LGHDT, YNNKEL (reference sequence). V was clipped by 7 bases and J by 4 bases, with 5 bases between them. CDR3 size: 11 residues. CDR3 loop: CASMRGNTIYF. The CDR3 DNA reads TGTGCCAGCATGAGAGGAAACACCATATATTTT.

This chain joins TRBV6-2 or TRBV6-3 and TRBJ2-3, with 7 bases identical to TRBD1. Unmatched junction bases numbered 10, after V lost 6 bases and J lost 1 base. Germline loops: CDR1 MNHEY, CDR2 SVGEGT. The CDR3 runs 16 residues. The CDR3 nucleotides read TGTGCCAGCAGCCGAACCCACAGGGGAGGCACAGATACGCAGTATTTT. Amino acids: CASSRTHRGGTDTQYF.

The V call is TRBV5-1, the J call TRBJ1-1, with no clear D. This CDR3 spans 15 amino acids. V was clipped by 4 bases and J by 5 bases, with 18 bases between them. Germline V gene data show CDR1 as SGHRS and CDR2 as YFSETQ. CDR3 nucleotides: TGCGCCAGCAGCAAGGATGAGGTAGGAAATACTGAAGCTTTCTTT. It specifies CASSKDEVGNTEAFF. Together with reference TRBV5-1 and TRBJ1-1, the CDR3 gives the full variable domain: KAGVTQTPRYLIKTRGQQVTLSCSPISGHRSVSWYQQTPGQGLQFLFEYFSETQRNKGNFPGRFSGRQFSNSRSEMNVSTLELGDSALYLCASSKDEVGNTEAFFGQGTRLTVV.

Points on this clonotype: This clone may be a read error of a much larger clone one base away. This CDR3 reads CVSSNRAVGYTF. CDR3 bases: TGTGTCAGCAGCAACAGGGCCGTAGGCTACACCTTC. V gene TRBV12-3 or TRBV12-4 combines with J gene TRBJ1-2; perhaps TRBD1 as D (6 bases). There are 12 residues in the CDR3.

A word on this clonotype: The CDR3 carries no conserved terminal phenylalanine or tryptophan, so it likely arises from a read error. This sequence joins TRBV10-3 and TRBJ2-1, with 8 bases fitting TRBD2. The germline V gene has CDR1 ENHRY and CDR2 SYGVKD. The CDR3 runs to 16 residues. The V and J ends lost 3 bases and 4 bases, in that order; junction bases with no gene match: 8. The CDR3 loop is CAISDQLAGVYNEQFS. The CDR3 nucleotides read TGTGCCATCAGTGACCAGCTAGCGGGCGTTTACAATGAGCAGTTCTCC.

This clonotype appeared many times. CDR3 residues: CASSWDDFNYGYTF. CDR3 coding DNA: TGCGCCAGCAGCTGGGATGATTTTAACTATGGCTACACCTTC. The chain carries TRBV5-1 and TRBJ1-2; D unclear. The CDR3 runs 14 residues. The germline V and J ends were trimmed by 3 bases and 1 base, with 10 bases remaining between them. From germline, CDR1 is SGHRS and CDR2 YFSETQ. Variable domain in full (rest from reference TRBV5-1 and TRBJ1-2): KAGVTQTPRYLIKTRGQQVTLSCSPISGHRSVSWYQQTPGQGLQFLFEYFSETQRNKGNFPGRFSGRQFSNSRSEMNVSTLELGDSALYLCASSWDDFNYGYTFGSGTRLTVV.

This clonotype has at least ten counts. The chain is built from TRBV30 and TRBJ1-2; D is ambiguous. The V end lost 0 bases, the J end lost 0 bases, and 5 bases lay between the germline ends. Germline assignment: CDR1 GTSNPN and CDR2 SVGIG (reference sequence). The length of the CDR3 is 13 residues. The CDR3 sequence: CAWSVGTNYGYTF. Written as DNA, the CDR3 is TGTGCCTGGAGTGTAGGGACTAACTATGGCTACACCTTC.

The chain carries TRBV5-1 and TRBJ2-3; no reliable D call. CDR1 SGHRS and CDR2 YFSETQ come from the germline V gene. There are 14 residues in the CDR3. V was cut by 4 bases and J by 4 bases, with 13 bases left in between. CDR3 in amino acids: CASSPTPRADTQYF. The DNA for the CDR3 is TGCGCCAGCAGCCCCACGCCACGGGCAGATACGCAGTATTTT.

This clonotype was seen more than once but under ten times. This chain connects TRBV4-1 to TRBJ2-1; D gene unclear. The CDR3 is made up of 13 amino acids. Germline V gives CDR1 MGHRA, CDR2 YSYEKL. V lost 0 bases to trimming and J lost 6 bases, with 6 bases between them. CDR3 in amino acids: CASSQDPSNEQFF. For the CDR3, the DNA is TGCGCCAGCAGCCAAGACCCCAGCAATGAGCAGTTCTTC.

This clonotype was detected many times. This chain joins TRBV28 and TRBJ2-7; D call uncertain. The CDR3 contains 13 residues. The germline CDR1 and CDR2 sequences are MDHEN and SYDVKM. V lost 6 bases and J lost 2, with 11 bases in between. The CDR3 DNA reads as TGTGCCAGCAGCTTTCTCAGGCCCTACGAGCAGTACTTC. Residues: CASSFLRPYEQYF.

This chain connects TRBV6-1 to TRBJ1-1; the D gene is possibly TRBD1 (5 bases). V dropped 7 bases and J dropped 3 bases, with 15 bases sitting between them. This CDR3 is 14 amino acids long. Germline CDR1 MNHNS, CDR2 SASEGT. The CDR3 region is CASTHRDGYTEAFF. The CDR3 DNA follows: TGTGCCAGCACCCACCGGGACGGGTACACTGAAGCTTTCTTT.

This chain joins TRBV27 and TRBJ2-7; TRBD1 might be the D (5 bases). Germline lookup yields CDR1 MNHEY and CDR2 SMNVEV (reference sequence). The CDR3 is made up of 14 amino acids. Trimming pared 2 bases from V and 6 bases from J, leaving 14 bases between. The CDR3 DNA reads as TGTGCCAGCAGTTTACACCCAGGGTCCCGCGAGCAGTACTTC. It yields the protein CASSLHPGSREQYF.

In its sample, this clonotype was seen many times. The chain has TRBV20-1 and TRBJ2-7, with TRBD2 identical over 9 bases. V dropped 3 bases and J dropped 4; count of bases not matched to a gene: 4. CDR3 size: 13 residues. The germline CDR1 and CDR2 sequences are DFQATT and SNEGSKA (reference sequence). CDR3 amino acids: CSARAGGPYEQYF. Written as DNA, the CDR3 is TGCAGTGCTAGGGCGGGAGGGCCGTACGAGCAGTACTTC.

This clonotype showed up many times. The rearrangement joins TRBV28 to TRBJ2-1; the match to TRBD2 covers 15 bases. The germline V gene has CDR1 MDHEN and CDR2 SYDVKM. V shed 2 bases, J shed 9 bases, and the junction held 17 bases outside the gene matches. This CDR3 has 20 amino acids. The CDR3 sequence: CASSLRGLAGGPSVPREQFF. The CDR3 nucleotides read TGTGCCAGCAGTTTACGTGGACTAGCGGGAGGGCCTTCCGTTCCGCGTGAGCAGTTCTTC. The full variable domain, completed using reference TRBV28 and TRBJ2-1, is DVKVTQSSRYLVKRTGEKVFLECVQDMDHENMFWYRQDPGLGLRLIYFSYDVKMKEKGDIPEGYSVSREKKERFSLILESASTNQTSMYLCASSLRGLAGGPSVPREQFFGPGTRLTVL.